This is a list of T cell receptor beta chains from one sample in a study of shared clonotypes between healthy human individuals. Assay used: immunoSEQ multiplex PCR; TCRdb lists only in-frame clones, some missing. The repertoire holds about 360,000 clones, with about 70% as singletons. The sample was memory CD4+ T cells sorted from blood. Receptor source: a man aged 30 to 39 in good health. Each CDR3 is given with its conserved first and last residue. The D gene is left open where the match is weak. Part of the rows lack a size; the others show once, few, many or a class for expanded clones.

size	D	V	J	DNA	CDR3
once	-	TRBV29-1	TRBJ2-1	TGCAGCGCTAGTCCCTCTGGAGGCAATGAGCAGTTCTTC	CSASPSGGNEQFF
few	TRBD1	TRBV27	TRBJ1-4	TGTGCCAGCAGTTCCCACTTTGGACAGGGAGGAGAAAAACTGTTTTTT	CASSSHFGQGGEKLFF
few	TRBD2	TRBV10-2	TRBJ2-2	TGCGCCAGCAGCGTTAGCGGGGGTAACACCGGGGAGCTGTTTTTT	CASSVSGGNTGELFF
-	-	TRBV25-1	TRBJ2-1	TGTGCCAGCAGTGAAGCCAACCCCGGGGGCAACGAGCAGTTCTTC	CASSEANPGGNEQFF
-	-	TRBV6-6	TRBJ2-5	TGTGCCAGCAGACGAACAGGGACGGGGTCCCAAGAGACCCAGTACTTC	CASRRTGTGSQETQYF
many	-	TRBV30	TRBJ2-3	TGTGCCTGGAGTAGGGGGGGATTCGGCACAGATACGCAGTATTTT	CAWSRGGFGTDTQYF
once	-	TRBV28	TRBJ2-5	TGTGCCAGCATCGCAGGACTACAAGAGACCCAGTACTTC	CASIAGLQETQYF
once	TRBD1	TRBV14	TRBJ2-7	TGTGCCAGCAGCCCGCTATCGGACAGGGGGCTGTACGAGCAGTACTTC	CASSPLSDRGLYEQYF
-	TRBD2	TRBV2	TRBJ2-3	TGTGCCAGCAGTGAAATGCTAGCGGGAGCAGATACGCAGTATTTT	CASSEMLAGADTQYF
-	-	TRBV4-1	TRBJ2-5	TGCGCCAGCAGCCAAGGAGTACGAGGAGAGACCCAGTACTTC	CASSQGVRGETQYF
-	TRBD2	TRBV19	TRBJ2-2	TGTGCCAGTAGTTATCTAGCGGGAGCGGGCGGGGAGCTGTTTTTT	CASSYLAGAGGELFF
-	TRBD1	TRBV9	TRBJ2-7	TGTGCCAGCAGCCCAAGACAGGGGCAATCCTACGAGCAGTACTTC	CASSPRQGQSYEQYF
-	-	TRBV5-1	TRBJ1-2	TGCGCCAGCAGCTTGGCCGGGTTTTTGTACACCTTC	CASSLAGFLYTF
-	-	TRBV5-4	TRBJ2-3	TGTGCCAGCGGGACCTACACAGATACGCAGTATTTT	CASGTYTDTQYF
-	-	TRBV21-1	TRBJ2-7	TGTGCCAGCAGCAAAGAGGGCCACGAGCAGTACTTC	CASSKEGHEQYF
-	TRBD1	TRBV2	TRBJ2-1	TGTGCCAGCAGTGAGAGGACAGGCTCCTACAATGAGCAGTTCTTC	CASSERTGSYNEQFF
-	-	TRBV15	TRBJ2-2	TGTGCCACCAGCAGAGTATTATACCCAGGGAACTCGAACACCGGGGAGCTGTTTTTT	CATSRVLYPGNSNTGELFF
-	-	TRBV2	TRBJ1-1	TGTGCCAGCAGTAATCGATCAGGGGCGGGCACTGAAGCTTTCTTT	CASSNRSGAGTEAFF
-	-	TRBV11-1	TRBJ2-1	TGTGCCAGCAGCTTAGTTGAGGTAGCGGAACCTTACAATGAGCAGTTCTTC	CASSLVEVAEPYNEQFF
-	-	TRBV6-5	TRBJ2-3	TGTGCCAGCAGGCTCACATACAACCACCCCGATACGCAGTATTTT	CASRLTYNHPDTQYF
few	-	TRBV7-8	TRBJ2-1	TGTGCCAGCAGTTTTAAAGGCAATGAGCAGTTCTTC	CASSFKGNEQFF
-	TRBD1	TRBV5-4	TRBJ2-3	TGTGCCAGCAGCCCCCGGGACAGGCGCACAGATACGCAGTATTTT	CASSPRDRRTDTQYF
-	-	TRBV6-6	TRBJ2-1	TGTGCCAGCAGTTATGGGCGGGGGCAATTGAATGAGCAGTTCTTC	CASSYGRGQLNEQFF
-	-	TRBV21-1	TRBJ1-3	TGTGCCAGCATTACTTTTGGAAACACCATATATTTT	CASITFGNTIYF
many	-	TRBV5-6	TRBJ2-1	TGTGCCAGCAGCTTAGCGGGTGAGCAGTTCTTC	CASSLAGEQFF
-	-	TRBV7-9	TRBJ2-2	TGTGCCAGCAGCTCATGGGAGTCCGGGGAGCTGTTTTTT	CASSSWESGELFF
-	TRBD2	TRBV7-9	TRBJ2-7	TGTGCCAGCAGCTTAGGGAACGGACTAGTGGGCGACGAGCAGTACTTC	CASSLGNGLVGDEQYF
-	TRBD2	TRBV9	TRBJ2-1	TGTGCCAGCAGCGTACGGGGGGACGCCTACAATGAGCAGTTCTTC	CASSVRGDAYNEQFF